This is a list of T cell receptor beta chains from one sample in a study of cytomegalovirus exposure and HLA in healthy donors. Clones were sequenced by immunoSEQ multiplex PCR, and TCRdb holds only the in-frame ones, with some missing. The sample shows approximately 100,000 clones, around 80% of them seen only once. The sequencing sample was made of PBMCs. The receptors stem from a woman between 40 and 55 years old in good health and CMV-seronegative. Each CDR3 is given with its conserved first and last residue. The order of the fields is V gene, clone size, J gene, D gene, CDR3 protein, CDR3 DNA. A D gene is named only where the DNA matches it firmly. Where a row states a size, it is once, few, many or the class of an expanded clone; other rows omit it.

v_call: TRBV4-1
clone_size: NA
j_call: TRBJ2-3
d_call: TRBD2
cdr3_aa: CASSPGLAGGPGTDTQYF
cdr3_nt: TGCGCCAGCAGCCCGGGACTAGCGGGAGGGCCGGGCACAGATACGCAGTATTTT

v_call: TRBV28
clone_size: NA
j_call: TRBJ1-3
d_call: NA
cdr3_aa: CASSLTGSGNTIYF
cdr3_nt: TGTGCCAGCAGTCTTACAGGGTCTGGAAACACCATATATTTT

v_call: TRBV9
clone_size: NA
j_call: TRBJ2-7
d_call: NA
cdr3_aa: CASSAPSDYEQYF
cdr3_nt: TGTGCCAGCAGCGCCCCTAGCGACTACGAGCAGTACTTC

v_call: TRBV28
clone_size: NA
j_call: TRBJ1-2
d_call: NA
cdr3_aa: CASSFVGGKTGYTF
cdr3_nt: TGTGCCAGCAGTTTTGTGGGGGGGAAGACTGGCTACACCTTC

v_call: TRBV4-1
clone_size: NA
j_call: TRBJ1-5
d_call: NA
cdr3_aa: CASSQDSGFSNQPQHF
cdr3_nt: TGCGCCAGCAGCCAAGATTCCGGGTTCAGCAATCAGCCCCAGCATTTT

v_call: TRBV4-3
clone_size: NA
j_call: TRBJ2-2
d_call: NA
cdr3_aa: CASSLRGTDNTGELFF
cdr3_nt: TGCGCCAGCAGCCTTCGCGGTACGGATAACACCGGGGAGCTGTTTTTT

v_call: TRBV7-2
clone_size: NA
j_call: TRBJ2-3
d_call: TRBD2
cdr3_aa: CAIKPGGPVTDTQYF
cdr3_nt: TGTGCCATAAAACCGGGAGGGCCCGTGACAGATACGCAGTATTTT

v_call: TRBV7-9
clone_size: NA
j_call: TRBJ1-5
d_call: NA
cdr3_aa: CASSRAVGLPDLSNQPQHF
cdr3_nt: TGTGCCAGCAGCCGCGCGGTCGGCCTCCCCGATCTTAGCAATCAGCCCCAGCATTTT

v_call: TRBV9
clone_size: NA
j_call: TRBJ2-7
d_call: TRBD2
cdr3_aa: CASSVEGSGSIYEQYF
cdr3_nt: TGTGCCAGCAGCGTAGAAGGTAGCGGGAGTATCTACGAGCAGTACTTC

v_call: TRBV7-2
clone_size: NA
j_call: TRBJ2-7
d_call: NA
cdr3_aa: CASSQTANVPYEQYF
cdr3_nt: TGTGCCAGCAGCCAGACAGCGAATGTTCCCTACGAGCAGTACTTC

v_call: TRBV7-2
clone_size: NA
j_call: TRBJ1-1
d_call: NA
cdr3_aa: CASRRTPRGNTEAFF
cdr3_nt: TGTGCCAGCCGCAGGACTCCACGGGGGAACACTGAAGCTTTCTTT

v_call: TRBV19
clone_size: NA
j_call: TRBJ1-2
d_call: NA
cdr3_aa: CASSISAGYYGYTF
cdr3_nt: TGTGCCAGTAGTATTAGCGCCGGGTACTATGGCTACACCTTC

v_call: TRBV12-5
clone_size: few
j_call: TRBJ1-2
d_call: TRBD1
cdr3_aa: CASGSGRGRSGYGYTF
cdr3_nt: TGTGCTAGTGGTTCGGGCAGGGGGCGATCGGGCTATGGCTACACCTTC

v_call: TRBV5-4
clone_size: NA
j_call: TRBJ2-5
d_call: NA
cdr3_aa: CASSHEVGVGETQYF
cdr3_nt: TGTGCCAGCAGCCACGAAGTGGGAGTCGGGGAGACCCAGTACTTC

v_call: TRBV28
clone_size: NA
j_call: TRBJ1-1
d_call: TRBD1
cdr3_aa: CASSLGDRRTEAFF
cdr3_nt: TGTGCCAGCAGTTTGGGGGACAGACGCACTGAAGCTTTCTTT

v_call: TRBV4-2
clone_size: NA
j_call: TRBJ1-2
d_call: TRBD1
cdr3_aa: CASSQHRDRVFTF
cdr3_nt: TGTGCCAGCAGCCAACACCGGGACAGGGTTTTTACCTTC

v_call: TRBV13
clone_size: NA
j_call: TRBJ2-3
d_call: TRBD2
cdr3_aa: CATSGTSGNPSTDTQYF
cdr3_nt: TGTGCCACCTCCGGGACTAGCGGGAACCCAAGCACAGATACGCAGTATTTT

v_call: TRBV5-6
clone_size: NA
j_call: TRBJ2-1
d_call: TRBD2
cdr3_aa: CASSLTGGHNEQFF
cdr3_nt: TGTGCCAGCAGCTTGACGGGAGGACACAATGAGCAGTTCTTC

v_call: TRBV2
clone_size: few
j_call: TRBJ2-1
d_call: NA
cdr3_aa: CASSGDFSASSEQFF
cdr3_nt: TGTGCCAGCAGTGGGGACTTTTCTGCGTCAAGTGAGCAGTTCTTC

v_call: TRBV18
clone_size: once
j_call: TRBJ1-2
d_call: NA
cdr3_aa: CASSPSQVLHYGYTF
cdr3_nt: TGTGCCAGCTCACCCTCCCAGGTTCTACACTATGGCTACACCTTC

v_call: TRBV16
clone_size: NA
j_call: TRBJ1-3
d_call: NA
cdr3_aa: CASSQSPGASGNTIYF
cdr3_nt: TGTGCCAGCAGCCAATCCCCAGGTGCCTCTGGAAACACCATATATTTT

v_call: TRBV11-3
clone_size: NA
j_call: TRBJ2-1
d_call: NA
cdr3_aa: CASSKTGYEQFF
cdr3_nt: TGTGCCAGCAGCAAGACGGGATATGAGCAGTTCTTC

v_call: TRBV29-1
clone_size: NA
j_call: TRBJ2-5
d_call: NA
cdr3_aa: CSVTTTSRETQYF
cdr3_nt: TGCAGCGTTACGACGACATCCCGGGAGACCCAGTACTTC

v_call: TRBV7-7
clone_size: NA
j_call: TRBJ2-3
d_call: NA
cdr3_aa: CASSLGRLSTDTQYF
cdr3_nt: TGTGCTAGCAGCTTAGGGCGGCTAAGCACAGATACGCAGTATTTT

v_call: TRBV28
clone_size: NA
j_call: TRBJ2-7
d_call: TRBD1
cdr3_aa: CASCAPGQSSYEQYF
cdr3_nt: TGTGCCAGCTGCGCTCCGGGACAGAGCTCCTACGAGCAGTACTTC

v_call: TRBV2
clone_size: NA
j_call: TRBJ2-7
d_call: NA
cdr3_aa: CATTQGTYEQYF
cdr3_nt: TGTGCCACAACACAGGGAACCTACGAGCAGTACTTC

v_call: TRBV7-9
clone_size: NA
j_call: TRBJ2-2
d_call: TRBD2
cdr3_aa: CASSFEVLVLAGTGELFF
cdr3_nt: TGTGCCAGCAGCTTTGAGGTTTTGGTACTAGCGGGGACTGGGGAGCTGTTTTTT

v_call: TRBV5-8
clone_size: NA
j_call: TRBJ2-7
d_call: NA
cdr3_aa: CASSLAARDSYEQYF
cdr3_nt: TGTGCCAGCAGCTTGGCCGCGCGGGATTCCTACGAGCAGTACTTC

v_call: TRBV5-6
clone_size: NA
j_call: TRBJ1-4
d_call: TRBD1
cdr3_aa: CASSPFNRGRNEKLFF
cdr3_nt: TGTGCCAGCAGCCCATTCAACAGGGGGCGCAATGAAAAACTGTTTTTT

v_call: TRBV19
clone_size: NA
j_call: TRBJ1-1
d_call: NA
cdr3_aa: CASGAGRRNTEAFF
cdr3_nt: TGTGCCAGTGGTGCGGGACGGAGGAACACTGAAGCTTTCTTT

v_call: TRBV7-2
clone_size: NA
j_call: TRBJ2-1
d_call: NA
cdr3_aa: CASSLVSSSDEQFF
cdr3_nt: TGTGCCAGCAGCTTAGTTTCTAGCAGCGATGAGCAGTTCTTC

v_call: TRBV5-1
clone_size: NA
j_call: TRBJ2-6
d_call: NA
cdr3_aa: CASSLVAGSSGANVLTF
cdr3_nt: TGCGCCAGCAGCTTGGTGGCGGGCTCCTCTGGGGCCAACGTCCTGACTTTC

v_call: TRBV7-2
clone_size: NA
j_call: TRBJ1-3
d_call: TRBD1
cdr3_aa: CASSHDRGPGNTIYF
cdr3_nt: TGTGCCAGCAGCCACGACAGGGGGCCCGGAAACACCATATATTTT

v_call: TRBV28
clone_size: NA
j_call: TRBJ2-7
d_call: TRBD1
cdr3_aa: CASSAQGSGSYEQYF
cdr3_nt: TGTGCCAGCAGTGCACAGGGGTCGGGCTCCTACGAGCAGTACTTC

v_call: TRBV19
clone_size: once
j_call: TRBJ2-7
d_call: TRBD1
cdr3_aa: CASKRTGSYEQYF
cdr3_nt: TGTGCCAGTAAGAGGACAGGGTCCTACGAGCAGTACTTC

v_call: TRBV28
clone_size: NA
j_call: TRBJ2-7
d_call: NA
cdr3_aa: CASSPADRLRAYEQYF
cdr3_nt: TGTGCCAGCAGCCCCGCCGACAGGCTAAGAGCCTACGAGCAGTACTTC

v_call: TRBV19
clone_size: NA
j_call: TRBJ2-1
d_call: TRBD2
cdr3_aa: CASSMSGSLREQFF
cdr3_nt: TGTGCCAGTAGTATGAGCGGGAGTCTTCGGGAGCAGTTCTTC

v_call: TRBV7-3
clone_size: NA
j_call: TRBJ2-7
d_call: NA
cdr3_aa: CASSAGPGYEQYF
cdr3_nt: TGTGCCAGCAGCGCCGGCCCCGGGTACGAGCAGTACTTC

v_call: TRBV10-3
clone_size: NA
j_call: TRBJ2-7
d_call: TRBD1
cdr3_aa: CATGIPGQLTYEQYF
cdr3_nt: TGTGCCACTGGGATCCCGGGACAGCTAACCTACGAGCAGTACTTC

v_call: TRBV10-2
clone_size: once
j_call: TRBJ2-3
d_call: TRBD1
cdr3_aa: CASSEPDRESLLF
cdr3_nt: TGCGCCAGCAGTGAGCCTGACAGGGAATCTCTGTTATTT

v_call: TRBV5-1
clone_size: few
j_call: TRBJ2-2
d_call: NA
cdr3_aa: CASSHRQGSTGELFF
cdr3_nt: TGCGCCAGCAGCCACCGGCAGGGGTCAACCGGGGAGCTGTTTTTT

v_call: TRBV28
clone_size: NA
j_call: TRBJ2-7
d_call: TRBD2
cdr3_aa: CASSPGGVPPEQYF
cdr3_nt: TGTGCCAGCAGCCCGGGGGGGGTCCCCCCCGAGCAGTACTTC

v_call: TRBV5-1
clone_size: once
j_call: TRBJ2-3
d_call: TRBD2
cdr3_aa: CASSSLAGGSTDTQYF
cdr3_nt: TGCGCCAGCAGCTCACTAGCGGGAGGCAGCACAGATACGCAGTATTTT

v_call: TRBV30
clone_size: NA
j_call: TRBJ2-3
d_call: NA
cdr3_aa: CAWSVERKTSRYSTDTQYF
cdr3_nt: TGTGCCTGGAGTGTGGAGCGGAAGACCTCCCGTTATAGCACAGATACGCAGTATTTT

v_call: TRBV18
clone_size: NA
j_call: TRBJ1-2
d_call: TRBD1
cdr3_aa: CASSSGTVDGYTF
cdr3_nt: TGTGCCAGCTCATCTGGGACAGTAGATGGCTACACCTTC

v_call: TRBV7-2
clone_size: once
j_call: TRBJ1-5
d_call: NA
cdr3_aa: CASTAGPQHF
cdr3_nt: TGTGCCAGCACCGCCGGGCCCCAGCATTTT

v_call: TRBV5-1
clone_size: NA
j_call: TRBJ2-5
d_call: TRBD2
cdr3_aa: CASRRLAGQETQYF
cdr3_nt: TGCGCCAGCAGAAGACTAGCGGGGCAAGAGACCCAGTACTTC

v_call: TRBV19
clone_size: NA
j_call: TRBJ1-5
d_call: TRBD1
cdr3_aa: CASSNDREGDQPQHF
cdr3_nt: TGTGCCAGTAGTAATGACAGGGAAGGGGATCAGCCCCAGCATTTT

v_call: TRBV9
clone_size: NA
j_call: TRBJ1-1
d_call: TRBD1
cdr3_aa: CASSTRQGTDTEAFF
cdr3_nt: TGTGCCAGCAGCACACGACAGGGTACCGACACTGAAGCTTTCTTT

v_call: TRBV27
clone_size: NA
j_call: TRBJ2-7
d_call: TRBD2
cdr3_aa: CASRVGLAGYEQYF
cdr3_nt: TGTGCCAGCAGGGTAGGACTAGCGGGCTACGAGCAGTACTTC

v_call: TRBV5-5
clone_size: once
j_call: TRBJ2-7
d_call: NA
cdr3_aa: CASSLEVGEGSYEQYF
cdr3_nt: TGTGCCAGCAGCTTGGAGGTGGGAGAGGGATCCTACGAGCAGTACTTC

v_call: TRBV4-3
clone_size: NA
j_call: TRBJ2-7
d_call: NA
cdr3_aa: CASSQVMNREGHYEQYF
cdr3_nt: TGCGCCAGCAGCCAAGTGATGAACAGGGAGGGTCACTACGAGCAGTACTTC

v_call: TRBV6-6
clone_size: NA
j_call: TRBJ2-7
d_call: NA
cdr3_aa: CASRQTWGHEQYF
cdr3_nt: TGTGCCAGCAGGCAAACCTGGGGGCACGAGCAGTACTTC

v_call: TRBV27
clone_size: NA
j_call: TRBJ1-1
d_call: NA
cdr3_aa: CASSSLAAPTEAFF
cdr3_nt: TGTGCCAGCAGTTCCTTAGCGGCCCCCACTGAAGCTTTCTTT